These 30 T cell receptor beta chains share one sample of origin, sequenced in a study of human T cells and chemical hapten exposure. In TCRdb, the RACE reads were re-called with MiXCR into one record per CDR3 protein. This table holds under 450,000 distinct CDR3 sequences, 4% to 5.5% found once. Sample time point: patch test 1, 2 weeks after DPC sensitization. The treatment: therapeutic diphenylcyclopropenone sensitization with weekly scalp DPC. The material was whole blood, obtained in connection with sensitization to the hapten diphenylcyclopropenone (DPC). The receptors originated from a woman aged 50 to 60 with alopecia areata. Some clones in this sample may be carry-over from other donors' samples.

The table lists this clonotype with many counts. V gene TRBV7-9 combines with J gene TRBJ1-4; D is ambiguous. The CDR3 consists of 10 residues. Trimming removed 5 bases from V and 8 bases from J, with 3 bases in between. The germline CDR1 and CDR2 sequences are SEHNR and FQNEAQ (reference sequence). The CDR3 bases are TGTGCCAGCAGCCGCGAAAAACTGTTTTTT. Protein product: CASSREKLFF. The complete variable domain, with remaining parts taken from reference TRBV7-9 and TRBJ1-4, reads DTGVSQNPRHKITKRGQNVTFRCDPISEHNRLYWYRQTLGQGPEFLTYFQNEAQLEKSRLLSDRFSAERPKGSFSTLEIQRTEQGDSAMYLCASSREKLFFGSGTQLSVL.

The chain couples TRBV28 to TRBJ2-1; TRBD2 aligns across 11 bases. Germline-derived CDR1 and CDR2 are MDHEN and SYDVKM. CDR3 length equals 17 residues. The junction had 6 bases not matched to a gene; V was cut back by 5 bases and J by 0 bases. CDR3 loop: CASSPASGGTSYNEQFF. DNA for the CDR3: TGTGCCAGCAGTCCGGCTAGCGGGGGGACCTCCTACAATGAGCAGTTCTTC.

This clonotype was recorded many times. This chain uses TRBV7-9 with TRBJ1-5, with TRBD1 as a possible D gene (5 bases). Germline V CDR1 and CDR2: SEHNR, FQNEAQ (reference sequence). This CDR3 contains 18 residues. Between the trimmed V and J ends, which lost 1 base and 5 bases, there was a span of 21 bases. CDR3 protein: CASSLGGTLYSGDQPQHF. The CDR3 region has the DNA TGTGCCAGCAGCTTAGGAGGGACCCTTTACAGTGGCGATCAGCCCCAGCATTTT.

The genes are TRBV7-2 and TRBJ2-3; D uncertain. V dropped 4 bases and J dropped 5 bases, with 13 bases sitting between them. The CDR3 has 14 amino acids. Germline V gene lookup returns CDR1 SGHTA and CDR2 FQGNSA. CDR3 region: CASSSSTVEDTQYF. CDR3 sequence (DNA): TGTGCCAGCAGCTCTTCTACGGTGGAAGATACGCAGTATTTT.

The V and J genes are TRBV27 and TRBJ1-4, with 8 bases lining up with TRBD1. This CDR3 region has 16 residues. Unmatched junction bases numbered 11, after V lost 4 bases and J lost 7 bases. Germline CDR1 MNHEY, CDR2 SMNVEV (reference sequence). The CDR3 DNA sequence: TGTGCCAGCAGTTCACAGGGGGTGGCCAGGGGTGAAAAACTGTTTTTT. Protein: CASSSQGVARGEKLFF.

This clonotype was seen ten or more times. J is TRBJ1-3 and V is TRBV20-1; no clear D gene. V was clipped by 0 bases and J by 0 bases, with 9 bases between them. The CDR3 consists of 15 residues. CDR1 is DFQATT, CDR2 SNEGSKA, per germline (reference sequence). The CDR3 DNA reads TGCAGTGCTAGAGATAAGTGGAGCTCTGGAAACACCATATATTTT. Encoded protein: CSARDKWSSGNTIYF.

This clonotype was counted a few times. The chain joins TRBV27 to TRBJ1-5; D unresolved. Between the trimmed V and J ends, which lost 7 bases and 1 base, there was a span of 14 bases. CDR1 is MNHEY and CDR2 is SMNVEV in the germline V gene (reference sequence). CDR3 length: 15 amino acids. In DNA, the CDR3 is TGTGCCAGCAAGGAGGAGGGCATAAGCAATCAGCCCCAGCATTTT. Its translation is CASKEEGISNQPQHF.

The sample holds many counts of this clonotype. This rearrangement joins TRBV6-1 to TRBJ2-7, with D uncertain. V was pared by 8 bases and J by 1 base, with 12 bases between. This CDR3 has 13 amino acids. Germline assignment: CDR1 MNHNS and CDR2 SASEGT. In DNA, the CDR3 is TGTGCCAGCCGGATCCCAGAGTCCTACGAGCAGTACTTC. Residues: CASRIPESYEQYF.

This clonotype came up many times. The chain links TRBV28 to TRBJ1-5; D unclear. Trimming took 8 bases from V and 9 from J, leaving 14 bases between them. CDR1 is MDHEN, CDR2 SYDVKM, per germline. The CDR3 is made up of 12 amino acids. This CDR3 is CASRAAPRPQHF. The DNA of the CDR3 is TGTGCCAGCCGTGCCGCCCCAAGGCCCCAGCATTTT.

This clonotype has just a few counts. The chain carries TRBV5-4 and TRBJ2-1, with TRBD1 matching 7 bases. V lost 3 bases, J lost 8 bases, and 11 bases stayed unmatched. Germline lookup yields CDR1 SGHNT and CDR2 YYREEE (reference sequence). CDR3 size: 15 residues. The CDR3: CASSSGTAFGDEQFF. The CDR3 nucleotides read TGTGCCAGCAGCTCCGGGACAGCCTTTGGAGATGAGCAGTTCTTC.

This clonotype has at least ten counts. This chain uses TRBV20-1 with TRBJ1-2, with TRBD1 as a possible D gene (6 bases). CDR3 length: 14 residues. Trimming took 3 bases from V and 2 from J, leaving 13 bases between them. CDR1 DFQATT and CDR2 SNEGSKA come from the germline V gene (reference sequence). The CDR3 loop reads CSASDGGRNYGYTF. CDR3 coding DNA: TGCAGTGCTAGTGACGGGGGCCGGAACTATGGCTACACCTTC.

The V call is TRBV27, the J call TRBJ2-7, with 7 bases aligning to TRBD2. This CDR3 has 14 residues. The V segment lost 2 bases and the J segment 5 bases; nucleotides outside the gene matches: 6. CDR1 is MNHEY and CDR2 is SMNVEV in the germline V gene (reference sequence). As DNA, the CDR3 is TGTGCCAGCAGTTTACGCGGGAGTCAGGACGAGCAGTACTTC. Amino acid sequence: CASSLRGSQDEQYF.

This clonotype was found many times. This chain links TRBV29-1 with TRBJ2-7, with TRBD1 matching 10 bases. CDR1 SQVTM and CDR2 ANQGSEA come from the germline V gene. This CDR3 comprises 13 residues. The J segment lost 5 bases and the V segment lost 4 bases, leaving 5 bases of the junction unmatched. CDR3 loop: CSVGGTGADEQYF. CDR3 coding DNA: TGCAGCGTTGGAGGGACAGGGGCCGACGAGCAGTACTTC.

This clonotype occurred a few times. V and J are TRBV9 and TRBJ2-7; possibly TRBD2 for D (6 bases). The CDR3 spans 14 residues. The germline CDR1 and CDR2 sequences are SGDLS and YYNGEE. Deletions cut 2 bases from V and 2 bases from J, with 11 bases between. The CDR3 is CASSVGAGPYEQYF. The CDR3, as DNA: TGTGCCAGCAGCGTGGGAGCGGGCCCCTACGAGCAGTACTTC.

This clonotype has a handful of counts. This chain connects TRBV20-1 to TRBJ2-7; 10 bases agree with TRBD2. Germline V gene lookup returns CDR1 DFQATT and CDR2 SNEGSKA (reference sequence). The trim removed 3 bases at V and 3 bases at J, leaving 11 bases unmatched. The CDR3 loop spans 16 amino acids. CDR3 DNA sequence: TGCAGTGCTAGGTTCTATGGGACTAGCGTGAGCTACGAGCAGTACTTC. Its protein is CSARFYGTSVSYEQYF.

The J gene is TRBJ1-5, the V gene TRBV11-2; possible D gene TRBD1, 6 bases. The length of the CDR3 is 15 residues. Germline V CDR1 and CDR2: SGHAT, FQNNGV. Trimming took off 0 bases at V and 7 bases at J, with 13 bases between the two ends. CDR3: CASSLESGVRQPQHF. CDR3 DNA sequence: TGTGCCAGCAGCTTAGAATCAGGGGTCAGGCAGCCCCAGCATTTT.

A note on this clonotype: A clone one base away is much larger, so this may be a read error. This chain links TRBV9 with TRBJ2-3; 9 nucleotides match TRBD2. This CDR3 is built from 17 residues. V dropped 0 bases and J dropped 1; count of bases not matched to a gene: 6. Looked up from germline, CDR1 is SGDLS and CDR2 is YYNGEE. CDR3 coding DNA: TGTGCCAGCAGCGTAGGGAATAGCGGGGGCTGCACAGATACGCAGTATTTT. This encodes CASSVGNSGGCTDTQYF.

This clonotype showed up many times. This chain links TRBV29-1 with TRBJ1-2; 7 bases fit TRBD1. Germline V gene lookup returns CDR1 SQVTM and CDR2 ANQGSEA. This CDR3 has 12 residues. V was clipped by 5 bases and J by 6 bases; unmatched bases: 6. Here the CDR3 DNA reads TGCAGCGTTCCGGGACAGATACATGGCTACACCTTC. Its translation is CSVPGQIHGYTF.

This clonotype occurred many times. In nucleotides, the CDR3 is TGTGCCACCAGCAGAGCGACTAGCGCATACACAGATACGCAGTATTTT. Translating gives CATSRATSAYTDTQYF. This chain joins TRBV15 and TRBJ2-3, with 8 bases that match TRBD2. The ends lost 1 base at V and 2 bases at J; junction bases unmatched: 5. In germline, CDR1 is LNHNV, CDR2 YYDKDF (reference sequence). The CDR3 is 16 amino acids.

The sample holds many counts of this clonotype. CDR3 sequence (DNA): TGTGCCACCAGCAGAGACCGGGACAGGGGGCATCAGCCCCAGCATTTT. The encoded protein is CATSRDRDRGHQPQHF. The V gene is TRBV15, the J gene TRBJ1-5, with TRBD1 matching 12 bases. V shed 0 bases and J 5 bases; nucleotides not matched to a gene: 2. Per the germline V gene, CDR1 is LNHNV and CDR2 is YYDKDF (reference sequence). The CDR3 is made up of 16 amino acids. The full variable domain, in which reference TRBV15 and TRBJ1-5 provide the parts outside the CDR3, is DAMVIQNPRYQVTQFGKPVTLSCSQTLNHNVMYWYQQKSSQAPKLLFHYYDKDFNNEADTPDNFQSRRPNTSFCFLDIRSPGLGDTAMYLCATSRDRDRGHQPQHFGDGTRLSIL.

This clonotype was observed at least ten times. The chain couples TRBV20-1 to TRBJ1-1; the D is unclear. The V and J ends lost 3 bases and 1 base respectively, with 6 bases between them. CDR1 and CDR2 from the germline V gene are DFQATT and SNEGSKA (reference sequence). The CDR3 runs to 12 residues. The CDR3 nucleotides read TGCAGTGCTAGTAAGAGGAACACTGAAGCTTTCTTT. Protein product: CSASKRNTEAFF.

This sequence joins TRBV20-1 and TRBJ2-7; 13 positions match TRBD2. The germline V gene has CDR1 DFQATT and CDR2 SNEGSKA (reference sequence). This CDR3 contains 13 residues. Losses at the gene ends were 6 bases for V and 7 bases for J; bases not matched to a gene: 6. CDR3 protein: CSARTSGSSEQYF. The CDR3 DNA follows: TGCAGTGCCAGGACTAGCGGGAGTAGTGAGCAGTACTTC.

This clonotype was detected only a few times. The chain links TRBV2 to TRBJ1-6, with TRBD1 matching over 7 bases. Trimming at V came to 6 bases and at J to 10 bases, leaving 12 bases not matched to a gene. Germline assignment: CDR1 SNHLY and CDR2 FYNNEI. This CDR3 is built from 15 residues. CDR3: CASRAGTAGRSPLHF. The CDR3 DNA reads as TGTGCCAGCAGGGCCGGGACAGCGGGCAGATCACCCCTCCACTTT.

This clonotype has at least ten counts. The CDR3 sequence: CATSGKNTEAFF. CDR3 sequence (DNA): TGTGCCACCAGCGGAAAGAACACTGAAGCTTTCTTT. The rearrangement uses TRBV15 and TRBJ1-1, with D unresolved. The germline gives CDR1 LNHNV, CDR2 YYDKDF (reference sequence). This CDR3 has 12 amino acids. Trimming shortened V by 5 bases and J by 1 base, and 5 bases separated the two germline ends.

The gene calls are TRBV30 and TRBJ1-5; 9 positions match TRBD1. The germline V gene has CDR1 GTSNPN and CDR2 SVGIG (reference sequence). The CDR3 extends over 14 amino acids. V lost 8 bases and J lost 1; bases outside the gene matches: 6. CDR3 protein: CAAGQGTSNQPQHF. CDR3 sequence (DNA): TGTGCCGCCGGACAGGGGACAAGCAATCAGCCCCAGCATTTT.

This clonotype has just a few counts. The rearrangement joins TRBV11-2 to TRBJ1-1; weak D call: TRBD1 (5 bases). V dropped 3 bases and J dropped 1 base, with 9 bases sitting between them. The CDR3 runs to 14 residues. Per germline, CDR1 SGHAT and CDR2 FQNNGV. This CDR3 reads CASSLTVGNTEAFF. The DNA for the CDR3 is TGTGCCAGCAGCTTGACAGTTGGGAACACTGAAGCTTTCTTT.

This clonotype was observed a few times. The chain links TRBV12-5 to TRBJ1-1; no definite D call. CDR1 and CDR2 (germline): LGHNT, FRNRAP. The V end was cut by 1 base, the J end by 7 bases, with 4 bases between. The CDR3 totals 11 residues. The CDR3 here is CASGLGFEAFF. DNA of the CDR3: TGTGCTAGTGGTTTGGGGTTTGAAGCTTTCTTT.

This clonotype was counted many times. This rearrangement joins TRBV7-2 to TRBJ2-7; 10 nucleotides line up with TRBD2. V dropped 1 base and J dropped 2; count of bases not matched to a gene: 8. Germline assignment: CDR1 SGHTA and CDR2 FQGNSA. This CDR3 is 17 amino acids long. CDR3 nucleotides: TGTGCCAGCAGCTTAGTATTAGCGGGGGGCCCTACCTACGAGCAGTACTTC. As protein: CASSLVLAGGPTYEQYF.

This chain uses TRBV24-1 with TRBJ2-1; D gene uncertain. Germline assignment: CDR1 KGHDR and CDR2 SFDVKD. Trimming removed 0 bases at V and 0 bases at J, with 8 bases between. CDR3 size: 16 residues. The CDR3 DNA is TGTGCCACCAGTGATTTGCAAGGATCCTCCTACAATGAGCAGTTCTTC. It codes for CATSDLQGSSYNEQFF.

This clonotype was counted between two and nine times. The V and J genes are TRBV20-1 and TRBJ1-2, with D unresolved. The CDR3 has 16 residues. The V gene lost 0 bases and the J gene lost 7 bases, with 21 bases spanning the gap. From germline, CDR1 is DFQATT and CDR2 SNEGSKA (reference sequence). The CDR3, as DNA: TGCAGTGCTAGAGAACGAGGCCTTTACACAGAGGGTGGCTACACCTTC. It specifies CSARERGLYTEGGYTF.